Described below is a single T cell receptor (beta chain) sequence and its context. This clonotype was seen many times. The target of this receptor is not known. The record has no base qualities; no much larger clone is one base away. This record comes from a study of Graves' ophthalmopathy and Graves' hyperthyroidism (dated by TCRdb to 2017 to 2018). Turning to the overall study: Hyperthyroidism was considered stable if no progression to ophthalmopathy occurred within 18 months of follow-up. To tell Graves' ophthalmopathy apart from Graves' hyperthyroidism, and to predict which patients would progress to ophthalmopathy, the study relied on TCR beta repertoire signatures. In total, 135 blood samples were TCR-sequenced: 40 to 45 ophthalmopathy, some 75 hyperthyroidism and approximately 17 hyperthyroidism-to-ophthalmopathy patients. A discovery set of about a hundred patients (43 ophthalmopathy, some 58 stable hyperthyroidism) was enrolled to explore V-J signatures distinguishing ophthalmopathy from hyperthyroidism. For independent validation, a separate cohort was made up of 18 to 20 hyperthyroidism patients plus 17 patients who later progressed from hyperthyroidism to ophthalmopathy. In a handful of hyperthyroidism patients, the T-cell repertoire of thyroid tissue was compared with the T-cell repertoire of blood. Following sampling, methimazole starting at 30 mg daily was administered to hyperthyroidism patients, and high-dose intravenous methylprednisolone was administered to ophthalmopathy patients.

The full study reports these points: In cross-validation, the 13-signature model distinguished ophthalmopathy from stable hyperthyroidism with about 90% sensitivity and approximately 81% specificity, while in the test set the corresponding values were 80% and 75%. In validation, the model predicted ophthalmopathy progression with about 70% sensitivity and around 72% specificity; roughly 12 predicted patients were CT-confirmed with GO in a median of about 7.1 months. No statistical method was used to set the sample size in advance, and the investigators knew which group each participant was assigned to. Most expanded thyroid clonotypes with frequency above 0.001 were also detected in blood, suggesting blood repertoires may reflect the thyroid immune response.

Hyperthyroidism patients were newly diagnosed, with disease duration under 2 months, and aged 18 to 65 years. Patients were excluded if they had other autoimmune diseases, uncontrolled infections, pregnancy or lactation. Clinical symptoms, serum thyroxine, TRAb, thyroid ultrasound and orbital computed tomography formed the basis of the diagnosis. Total RNA was extracted with Trizol reagent and quality-checked on an Agilent 2100 Bioanalyzer. Inclusive of the bounding cysteine and phenylalanine, the CDR3 is 13 residues long. Only the CDR3 portion is preserved as DNA: 39 bases, with reading frame beginning at the first base. Trimming takes 8 bases from V and 0 bases from J, and the germline ends sit 11 bases apart. Taken from the germline V gene, the CDR1 and CDR2 loops are SNHLY and FYNNEI. TCR beta CDR3 regions were amplified from RNA transcripts for repertoire sequencing. HTBI primers and the Qiagen OneStep RT-PCR kit were used in a first-round RT-PCR, which was followed by a second-round multiplex PCR, size selection and purification. Libraries were sequenced on an Illumina HiSeq2000 using paired-end 100 bp reads. Per the authors' processing: SOAPnuke was used for read processing, and reads with adapters, uncalled bases, a mean Phred below 15, or no exact constant-primer or identifier match were discarded. COPE v1.2.5 was used to merge the high-quality paired reads. Each unique nucleotide sequence was defined as a clonotype, and clonotypes were aligned to IMGT TRB V, D and J references with MiTCR v1.1. The analysis was limited to V-J combinations with a frequency above 0.0001, which together covered just over 98% of the repertoires. For each V-J combination, a TCR clonal expansion and chaos score was defined as the ratio of F50 clonal expansion to chaos observed in the TCRdist matrix. Welch's t-statistics and random forest were used to reduce features to about a dozen V-J combinations, which were fed into a naive Bayes classifier. The Morisita-Horn index was used to measure how similar the thyroid and blood repertoires were. The public reads were reprocessed in TCRdb via fastp at Q25 and MiXCR, keeping in-frame beta chains. Entries are consolidated by CDR3 protein sequence, retaining the most common genes and DNA. The V and J calls reflect TCRdb's pipeline rather than the authors' work. The sample records over a million distinct CDR3 sequences, about 36% of which are singletons. The ten largest clones take up roughly 10% of the sample.

The rearrangement combines TRBV2 with TRBJ2-7; the D assignment is uncertain and may be TRBD1 or TRBD2, with 5 bases supporting each. Sequencing used peripheral blood or thyroid tissue (not recorded which). This sequence was found in an adult man with Graves' hyperthyroidism. The CDR3 region has the sequence CASAGTSSYEQYF. The nucleotides read TGTGCCAGCGCCGGGACGAGCTCCTACGAGCAGTACTTC.